This is a list of T cell receptor beta chains from one sample in a study of control samples from healthy donors and cancer patients. The protocol was immunoSEQ multiplex PCR, while the TCRdb copy is restricted to in-frame clones and leaves out a portion. The sample includes fewer than 200,000 clones, around nine tenths of them seen just once. Sequencing was done on a sample of blood. The receptor set was obtained from a man aged 25-45 years in good health. CDR3s include the opening cysteine and the closing phenylalanine or tryptophan. The D gene is left open where the match is weak. For some rows the clone size is stated as once, few or many, or as a class when expanded; others skip it.

j_call clone_size d_call v_call cdr3_aa cdr3_nt
TRBJ1-5 - TRBD1 TRBV28 CASNRQGRGNQPQHF TGTGCCAGCAACAGACAGGGAAGGGGCAATCAGCCCCAGCATTTT
TRBJ1-1 - - TRBV7-9 CASSLALGGSATEAFF TGTGCCAGCAGCTTAGCGCTTGGGGGATCTGCCACTGAAGCTTTCTTT
TRBJ2-1 - - TRBV18 CASSPQAPGRGNEQFF TGTGCCAGCTCACCACAGGCCCCGGGAAGGGGCAATGAGCAGTTCTTC
TRBJ1-4 - - TRBV28 CASSMAPGNEKLFF TGTGCCAGCAGTATGGCTCCCGGTAATGAAAAACTGTTTTTT
TRBJ2-5 - TRBD2 TRBV7-6 CASSSLMGASGGQETQYF TGTGCCAGCAGCTCCCTAATGGGCGCTAGCGGGGGCCAAGAGACCCAGTACTTC
TRBJ2-1 few - TRBV7-9 CASSLPLGHTHNEQFF TGTGCCAGCAGCCTCCCCCTTGGACACACACACAATGAGCAGTTCTTC
TRBJ2-1 once - TRBV29-1 CSVEEMAAYNEQFF TGCAGCGTTGAAGAAATGGCAGCGTACAATGAGCAGTTCTTC
TRBJ1-2 - - TRBV25-1 CASSLTGHYGYTF TGTGCCAGCAGTTTAACCGGCCACTATGGCTACACCTTC
TRBJ1-2 - TRBD1 TRBV27 CASSQTGNVGGYTF TGTGCCAGCAGTCAGACAGGGAACGTCGGTGGCTACACCTTC
TRBJ2-7 - - TRBV2 CASSDRDTYEQYF TGTGCCAGCAGTGACAGGGACACCTACGAGCAGTACTTC
TRBJ2-2 - TRBD2 TRBV30 CAWRLAGGRTGELFF TGTGCCTGGAGATTAGCGGGAGGGCGGACCGGGGAGCTGTTTTTT
TRBJ2-5 - - TRBV18 CASSLQETQYF TGTGCCAGCTCACTACAAGAGACCCAGTACTTC
TRBJ2-7 - - TRBV24-1 CATSDAGEQYF TGTGCCACCAGTGATGCAGGAGAGCAGTACTTC
TRBJ2-1 - - TRBV29-1 CSGLQYNEQFF TGCAGCGGGCTTCAGTACAATGAGCAGTTCTTC
TRBJ1-1 - TRBD1 TRBV11-2 CASSLVGQSNTEAFF TGTGCCAGCAGCTTAGTGGGACAGTCGAACACTGAAGCTTTCTTT
TRBJ1-3 - - TRBV2 CASMQGNTIYF TGTGCCAGCATGCAGGGAAACACCATATATTTT
TRBJ1-4 - - TRBV6-2/TRBV6-3 CASTPGAGPTNEKLFF TGTGCCAGCACCCCCGGGGCTGGCCCAACTAATGAAAAACTGTTTTTT
TRBJ1-1 - - TRBV3-1/TRBV3-2 CASSQGYGAFF TGTGCCAGCAGCCAAGGGTACGGAGCTTTCTTT
TRBJ1-1 few TRBD1 TRBV2 CASRGQGQGGTEAFF TGTGCCAGCAGGGGTCAGGGACAGGGGGGAACTGAAGCTTTCTTT
TRBJ1-1 - - TRBV19 CASSIRGDITEAFF TGTGCCAGTAGTATACGGGGGGATATCACTGAAGCTTTCTTT
TRBJ1-6 - TRBD1 TRBV7-8 CASSSRDRVSPLHF TGTGCCAGCAGCTCCCGGGACAGGGTTTCACCCCTCCACTTT
TRBJ1-2 - - TRBV3-1/TRBV3-2 CASSPQLDRVGGYTF TGTGCCAGCAGCCCTCAATTAGACAGAGTAGGTGGCTACACCTTC
TRBJ1-1 once - TRBV25-1 CASSGIHRVEAFF TGTGCCAGCAGTGGGATACACAGGGTTGAAGCTTTCTTT
TRBJ1-3 - - TRBV7-9 CASSFAGWGSSGNTIYF TGTGCCAGCAGCTTCGCAGGGTGGGGAAGCTCTGGAAACACCATATATTTT
TRBJ2-3 - - TRBV10-3 CAISVRGEVSTDTQYF TGTGCCATCAGTGTTAGGGGTGAAGTCAGCACAGATACGCAGTATTTT
TRBJ2-1 - - TRBV6-5 CASSYSSFSEQFF TGTGCCAGCAGTTACTCCTCCTTTAGCGAGCAGTTCTTC
TRBJ1-6 - - TRBV9 CASSVAVGSNSPLHF TGTGCCAGCAGCGTAGCGGTGGGGAGTAATTCACCCCTCCACTTT
TRBJ1-6 - - TRBV11-2 CASSSLAGKNNSPLHF TGTGCCAGCAGCTCGCTAGCCGGGAAAAATAATTCACCCCTCCACTTT
TRBJ2-1 - TRBD2 TRBV12-3/TRBV12-4 CASSPRESEQFF TGTGCCAGCAGTCCGCGGGAGTCTGAGCAGTTCTTC
TRBJ1-1 - - TRBV18 CASSPSLNTEAFF TGTGCCAGCTCACCTTCACTGAACACTGAAGCTTTCTTT
TRBJ2-1 - - TRBV27 CASRGSITYNEQFF TGTGCCAGCAGGGGTAGCATCACCTACAATGAGCAGTTCTTC
TRBJ1-1 - TRBD1 TRBV20-1 CSARDRGEAFF TGCAGTGCTAGGGACAGGGGTGAAGCTTTCTTT
TRBJ2-7 - TRBD2 TRBV5-4 CASSFGLAGVSEQYF TGTGCCAGCAGCTTCGGACTAGCGGGAGTCAGCGAGCAGTACTTC